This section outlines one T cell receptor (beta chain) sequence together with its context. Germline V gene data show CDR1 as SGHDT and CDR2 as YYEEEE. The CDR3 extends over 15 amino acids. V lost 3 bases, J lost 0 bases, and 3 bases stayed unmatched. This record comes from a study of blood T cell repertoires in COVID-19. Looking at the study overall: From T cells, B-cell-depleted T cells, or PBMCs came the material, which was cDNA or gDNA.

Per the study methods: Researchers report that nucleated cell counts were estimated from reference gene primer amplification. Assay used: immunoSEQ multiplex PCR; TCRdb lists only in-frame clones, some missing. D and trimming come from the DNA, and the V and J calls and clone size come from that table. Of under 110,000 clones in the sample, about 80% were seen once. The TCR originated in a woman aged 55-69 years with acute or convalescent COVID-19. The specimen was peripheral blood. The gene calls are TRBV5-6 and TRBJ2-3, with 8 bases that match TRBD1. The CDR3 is CASSSGTGSTDTQYF. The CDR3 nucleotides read TGTGCCAGCAGCTCCGGGACAGGCAGCACAGATACGCAGTATTTT.